This paragraph covers one TCR beta chain sequence. The count of this clone is one. This receptor's antigen is unknown. Within one base of it there is no much larger clone, and no base qualities were kept. This sample was taken from a study of shared clonotypes between healthy human individuals (dated by TCRdb to 2018 to 2021). Study-level background: Three men and two women, aged 18 to 49 years, made up the cohort. For each donor, CD4 naive and CD4 memory were each given three plates, CD8 naive was given two plates, and CD8 memory was given one plate. The study deeply sequenced blood TCR repertoires of five healthy adults to estimate repertoire size and the extent of clonotype sharing between individuals. Libraries were prepared and TCR repertoires were sequenced by different laboratories using diverse techniques, in order to increase sequencing depth and limit assay-specific biases. Per donor, leukapheresis produced somewhere between about 0.94 and 9.5 billion PBMCs. What the work shows at the level of the full study, not this receptor alone: Sampling was limited to blood, and TCR repertoires in tissue likely differ from TCR repertoires in blood. Larger estimated clonotype richness was generally found for naive subsets than for memory subsets. Pairwise subsampling led to the expectation that sequencing depth would affect the degree of clonotype sharing among donors. Because the study included only a small number of donors, the genetic and exposure-history diversity represented was limited. Sharing across several donors was observed for approximately 4.6% of naive CD4, over 3% of naive CD8, around 2.5% of memory CD4, and over 0.3% of memory CD8 clonotypes. Compared with non-shared clonotypes, the clonotypes found in all four sorted-subset donors had higher generation probabilities. Rarefaction of sorted-subset datasets indicated incomplete sequencing despite the large sequencing depth.

Donors were healthy HIV-negative adults with no recently reported acute infections or vaccinations. Every donor was a Caucasian adult residing in Nashville, Tennessee, USA. CD4+ T cells were enriched by magnetic negative selection, after which naive cells were positively selected on CD45RA and the negative fraction was taken as the memory subset. Blood was collected by leukapheresis, and PBMCs were isolated by Ficoll-Histopaque density gradient centrifugation and then cryopreserved in liquid nitrogen vapor phase. Purity and quantity of every magnetically sorted T cell population were checked by analytical flow cytometry. From each sorted fraction, genomic DNA was isolated and quantified by UV absorbance on a Nanodrop 2000c. Using the deep immunoSEQ assay, multiplex PCR amplified TCR CDR3 regions from genomic DNA. Extracted genomic DNA from each cell subset was spread evenly across all wells of several immunoSEQ 96-well plates, with each plate serving as a replicate. For sorted subsets, about 200 ng genomic DNA, equal to 30,000 or so T cell genomes, was loaded into each replicate PCR. The purified libraries were quantified using a Qubit 3.0 fluorometer, sized with a Bioanalyzer 2100, and then quantified again using the KAPA Library Quantification kit. Each immunoSEQ 96-well plate was sequenced on its own single-read 150-cycle Illumina NextSeq 550 flow cell. The study's own analysis went as follows. Because only junctional sequences without quality scores were contained in the immunoSEQ output, filtering matching that applied to full-length reads could not be performed. To assign V/J genes and CDR3, sequences were annotated using PyIR, a Python wrapper for IgBLAST v1.9, with IMGT germline references. Reads were filtered out if the reads had weak V/J assignments (E-value above 1e-6), no CDR3, stop codons, out-of-frame junctions, or ambiguous translated residues. V3J clonotypes were defined as sequences sharing the same inferred V gene, J gene, and CDR3 amino acid sequence. To compute the percentage overlap between repertoires, the number of shared unique clonotypes was divided by the size of the smaller repertoire. Richness of each repertoire was evaluated using RTK rarefaction, the Chao1 estimator, and Recon v2.1 estimates of unobserved clonotypes. Generation probabilities for all TCRbeta clonotypes obtained by the gDNA method from a handful of donors were computed using OLGA. The clones in this table, taken by TCRdb from immuneACCESS, are in-frame only. Not every clone is retained; where verified, under half of the shortfall comes from an unresolved V gene, and the cause of the rest is unknown. The DNA gave D and trimming, while V, J and clone size come from that table. This sample holds millions of clones; around 94% were observed only once. About 0.13% of the sample goes to the ten largest clones.

The CDR3 measures 13 amino acids from cysteine to phenylalanine. Only the CDR3 part of the read is kept: 39 bases, read in frame from the first base. Trimming removed 2 bases from V and 6 bases from J, leaving 10 bases between the germline ends. The germline V gene (reference sequence) sets CDR1 to SEHNR and CDR2 to FQNEAQ. Sequencing was carried out using naive CD4+ T cells sorted from blood. Reading the label with the study, this specimen's cell subset or site is: CD45RA+ positively selected. The rearrangement joined TRBV7-9 to TRBJ1-1; the D gene assignment is ambiguous. The receptor was derived from a man younger than 35 in good health. The DNA sequence is given as TGTGCCAGCAGCTTACGTCAGGCCGCTGAAGCTTTCTTT. This translates into CASSLRQAAEAFF.